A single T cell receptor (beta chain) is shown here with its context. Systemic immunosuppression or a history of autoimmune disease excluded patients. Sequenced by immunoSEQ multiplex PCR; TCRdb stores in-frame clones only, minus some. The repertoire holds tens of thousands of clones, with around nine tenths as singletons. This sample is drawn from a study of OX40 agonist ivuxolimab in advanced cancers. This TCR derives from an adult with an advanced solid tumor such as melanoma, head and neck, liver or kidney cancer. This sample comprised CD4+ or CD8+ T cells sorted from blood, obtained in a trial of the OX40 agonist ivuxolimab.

The CDR3, as DNA: TGTGCCAGCGGTGTGGGCGGCCCTAACAATGAGCAGTTCTTC. Translation gives CASGVGGPNNEQFF. This chain uses TRBV6-4 with TRBJ2-1; no clear D gene. Per germline, CDR1 MRHNA and CDR2 SNTAGT. The CDR3 has 14 residues. Trimming stripped 8 bases from V and 5 bases from J, with 16 bases between.